This is a list of T cell receptor beta chains from one sample in a study of blood T cells in healthy people across ages. TCRdb ran MiXCR on the 5' RACE reads and lists one entry per CDR3 protein. This sample has around 870,000 distinct CDR3 sequences; 25% to 30% occur once, and the top ten carry roughly 17%. The sequencing input was blood. These receptors all stem from a woman older than 75 in good health. Both conserved end residues are part of each CDR3. The D gene is left open where the match is weak. The size of a clone is reported for some rows only, either as once, few or many, or as a class for expanded clones.

v_gene: TRBV6-2/TRBV6-3
abundance: few
d_gene: -
j_gene: TRBJ2-1
CDR3nt: TGTGCCAGCAGTTACAGAAATGAGCAGTTCTTC
CDR3aa: CASSYRNEQFF

v_gene: TRBV20-1
abundance: few
d_gene: -
j_gene: TRBJ1-2
CDR3nt: TGCAGTGCTATGGCCAGGGGAGTAGCCGCTCGTGGCTACACCTTC
CDR3aa: CSAMARGVAARGYTF

v_gene: TRBV6-2/TRBV6-3
abundance: many
d_gene: -
j_gene: TRBJ2-7
CDR3nt: TGTGCCAGCAGTTACGGACAGTCATCCAACTACGAGCAGTACTTC
CDR3aa: CASSYGQSSNYEQYF

v_gene: TRBV4-1
abundance: many
d_gene: TRBD2
j_gene: TRBJ2-5
CDR3nt: TGCGCCAGCAGGGTTAGCGGGGTGGAGACCCAGTACTTC
CDR3aa: CASRVSGVETQYF

v_gene: TRBV7-2
abundance: many
d_gene: TRBD1
j_gene: TRBJ2-3
CDR3nt: TGTGCCAGCAGCTTAAGGGGACAGGGAAGAGATACGCAGTATTTT
CDR3aa: CASSLRGQGRDTQYF

v_gene: TRBV9
abundance: -
d_gene: TRBD1
j_gene: TRBJ2-1
CDR3nt: TGTGCCAGCAGCCCGGAAGGACAGGGGTTCGGCAATGAGCAGTTCTTC
CDR3aa: CASSPEGQGFGNEQFF

v_gene: TRBV2
abundance: -
d_gene: -
j_gene: TRBJ1-4
CDR3nt: TGTGCCAGCAGTGCAGAAAAACTGTTTTTT
CDR3aa: CASSAEKLFF

v_gene: TRBV27
abundance: -
d_gene: -
j_gene: TRBJ2-1
CDR3nt: TGTGCCAGCAGTTTATTTCGGGCTAGCAGATATCATGAGCAGTTCTTC
CDR3aa: CASSLFRASRYHEQFF

v_gene: TRBV27
abundance: -
d_gene: -
j_gene: TRBJ2-3
CDR3nt: TGTGCCAGCAGTTTTGTGATCACAGATACGCAGTATTTT
CDR3aa: CASSFVITDTQYF

v_gene: TRBV19
abundance: -
d_gene: -
j_gene: TRBJ2-6
CDR3nt: TGTGCCAGTACCCAAAGGGTCGCTGGGGCCAACGTCCTGACTTTC
CDR3aa: CASTQRVAGANVLTF

v_gene: TRBV27
abundance: -
d_gene: TRBD1
j_gene: TRBJ1-5
CDR3nt: TGTGCCAGCAAGAAGGGGACAGGGGCCGATAATCAGCCCCAGCATTTT
CDR3aa: CASKKGTGADNQPQHF

v_gene: TRBV5-1
abundance: many
d_gene: -
j_gene: TRBJ1-2
CDR3nt: TGCGCCAGCAGCTTGGAAGGAGGGTCAACTCATTTTAACTATGGCTACACCTTC
CDR3aa: CASSLEGGSTHFNYGYTF

v_gene: TRBV11-2
abundance: -
d_gene: TRBD2
j_gene: TRBJ2-7
CDR3nt: TGTGCCAGCAGCTTCGGACGGGCGGGAGCACCCTACGAGCAGTACTTC
CDR3aa: CASSFGRAGAPYEQYF

v_gene: TRBV7-9
abundance: -
d_gene: -
j_gene: TRBJ1-2
CDR3nt: TGTGCCAGCAGCTTAGAGGTGGTGGGCCCTAGGGATGGCTACACCTTC
CDR3aa: CASSLEVVGPRDGYTF

v_gene: TRBV12-3/TRBV12-4
abundance: -
d_gene: TRBD1
j_gene: TRBJ2-1
CDR3nt: TGTGCCAGCAGTTTAGGGGACAGGGGCCGGGCGGAGCAGTTCTTC
CDR3aa: CASSLGDRGRAEQFF

v_gene: TRBV25-1
abundance: many
d_gene: -
j_gene: TRBJ2-5
CDR3nt: TGTGCCAGCATGGGACAATTCCAAGAGACCCAGTACTTC
CDR3aa: CASMGQFQETQYF

v_gene: TRBV10-3
abundance: -
d_gene: TRBD1
j_gene: TRBJ1-4
CDR3nt: TGTGCCATCAGTGAGCGCTCGGGACAGGGCGGTGAAAAACTGTTTTTT
CDR3aa: CAISERSGQGGEKLFF

v_gene: TRBV4-3
abundance: many
d_gene: TRBD1
j_gene: TRBJ2-1
CDR3nt: TGCGCCAGCAGCCACCAATCTGAGGGGGCCTTCAATGAGCAGTTCTTC
CDR3aa: CASSHQSEGAFNEQFF

v_gene: TRBV5-1
abundance: many
d_gene: -
j_gene: TRBJ2-1
CDR3nt: TGCGCCAGCAGCGAACAAGGACCGAGCTCCTACAATGAGCAGTTCTTC
CDR3aa: CASSEQGPSSYNEQFF

v_gene: TRBV9
abundance: -
d_gene: TRBD1
j_gene: TRBJ1-3
CDR3nt: TGTGCCAGCAGCGCTTCAGACAGGGGAGTCTCTGGAAACACCATATATTTT
CDR3aa: CASSASDRGVSGNTIYF

v_gene: TRBV7-2
abundance: many
d_gene: -
j_gene: TRBJ1-2
CDR3nt: TGTGCCAGCAGCTTAGCCCGACGGTTTACTAACTATGGCTACACCTTC
CDR3aa: CASSLARRFTNYGYTF

v_gene: TRBV20-1
abundance: -
d_gene: -
j_gene: TRBJ1-5
CDR3nt: TGCAGTGCTAGAGAATCGGGGCTCGGCAATCAGCCCCAGCATTTT
CDR3aa: CSARESGLGNQPQHF

v_gene: TRBV5-4
abundance: few
d_gene: TRBD1
j_gene: TRBJ1-6
CDR3nt: TGTGCCAGCAGTTCACCCGGGACAGGCGTTCCGAATTCACCCCTCCACTTT
CDR3aa: CASSSPGTGVPNSPLHF

v_gene: TRBV20-1
abundance: many
d_gene: -
j_gene: TRBJ1-6
CDR3nt: TGCAGTGCCTATGCGCGATTGTCTTCACCCCTCCACTTT
CDR3aa: CSAYARLSSPLHF

v_gene: TRBV20-1
abundance: few
d_gene: -
j_gene: TRBJ2-2
CDR3nt: TGCAGTGCTAGAGATTTCGAGTCCAGAAACACCGGGGAGCTGTTTTTT
CDR3aa: CSARDFESRNTGELFF

v_gene: TRBV20-1
abundance: many
d_gene: -
j_gene: TRBJ2-5
CDR3nt: TGCAGTGCTAGAGAGGGGGGCGCGGGAGAGACCCAGTACTTC
CDR3aa: CSAREGGAGETQYF

v_gene: TRBV12-3/TRBV12-4
abundance: -
d_gene: -
j_gene: TRBJ2-3
CDR3nt: TGTGCCAGCAGATTTGGACTGCCAGCAGATACGCAGTATTTT
CDR3aa: CASRFGLPADTQYF

v_gene: TRBV7-8
abundance: -
d_gene: -
j_gene: TRBJ1-5
CDR3nt: TGTGCCAGCAGCTTAGCCGGGGGGGTCCATCGGCCCCAGCATTTT
CDR3aa: CASSLAGGVHRPQHF

v_gene: TRBV29-1
abundance: -
d_gene: -
j_gene: TRBJ1-3
CDR3nt: TGCAGCGTTATCCAAAGCCCAGGACACTCTGGAAACACCATATATTTT
CDR3aa: CSVIQSPGHSGNTIYF

v_gene: TRBV6-2/TRBV6-3
abundance: -
d_gene: TRBD1
j_gene: TRBJ1-5
CDR3nt: TGTGCCAGCAGTTACTCAGGGGGACAGGGAGGACTCAATCAGCCCCAGCATTTT
CDR3aa: CASSYSGGQGGLNQPQHF

v_gene: TRBV24-1
abundance: -
d_gene: -
j_gene: TRBJ2-2
CDR3nt: TGTGCCACCAGTGATTTGCGGGGGCCTCAAAACACCGGGGAGCTGTTTTTT
CDR3aa: CATSDLRGPQNTGELFF